One sample yielded the 11 T cell receptor beta chains listed below, sequenced in a study of T cells in Graves' hyperthyroidism and ophthalmopathy. TCR beta CDR3 sequences were amplified from RNA transcripts. An initial round of RT-PCR targeting the TCR CDR3 relied on the HTBI primer set. MiXCR, run by TCRdb on the multiplex PCR reads, gives a single entry per CDR3 protein. The sample holds fewer than 650,000 distinct CDR3 sequences, 40% to 50% seen once. The sequencing input was peripheral blood or thyroid tissue (not recorded which). These receptors were collected from an adult woman with Graves' disease, either hyperthyroidism or ophthalmopathy (not recorded which).

This clonotype has only a few counts. The chain carries TRBV10-3 and TRBJ2-7; TRBD1 matches at 9 bases. CDR3 length equals 14 residues. V gave up 6 bases and J gave up 7 bases; unmatched junction bases: 10. In germline, CDR1 is ENHRY, CDR2 SYGVKD. This CDR3 reads CAIRGGQGVREQYF. In nucleotides, the CDR3 is TGTGCCATCAGGGGGGGACAGGGCGTTAGGGAGCAGTACTTC.

On this clonotype itself: This may arise from a read error, as a much more abundant clone is one base away. The chain couples TRBV7-6 to TRBJ2-3; 7 nucleotides align to TRBD2. Germline V gives CDR1 SGHVS, CDR2 FNYEAQ. This CDR3 comprises 15 residues. The CDR3 coding sequence is TGTGCCAGCAGCTTAGCTGGCGGGAGTGGGGATACGCAGTGTTTT. Translating gives CASSLAGGSGDTQCF.

This clonotype was observed a few times. The chain carries TRBV10-3 and TRBJ2-5; perhaps D is TRBD1 or TRBD2 (6 bases each). Trimming removed 7 bases at V and 5 bases at J, with 17 bases between. The CDR3 runs to 14 residues. The germline V gene has CDR1 ENHRY and CDR2 SYGVKD. In nucleotides, the CDR3 is TGTGCCATCAAGGGGGGTAGTGGAGGGGAGACCCAGTACTTC. This sequence encodes CAIKGGSGGETQYF.

The chain links TRBV24-1 to TRBJ2-7; D gene uncertain. Trimming stripped 3 bases from V and 5 bases from J, with 10 bases between. This CDR3 is 13 amino acids long. CDR1 is KGHDR and CDR2 is SFDVKD in the germline V gene. CDR3 bases: TGTGCCACCAGTGATACGCTGGGTAACGAGCAGTACTTC. Translated: CATSDTLGNEQYF.

This clonotype was counted between two and nine times. The chain recombines TRBV2 with TRBJ2-7; 7 bases are a match to TRBD2. J lost 2 bases, V lost 8 bases, and 9 bases had no gene match. Looked up from germline, CDR1 is SNHLY and CDR2 is FYNNEI. The CDR3 runs to 14 residues. The CDR3 loop is CASRRDYRTYEQYF. CDR3 coding DNA: TGTGCCAGCCGGCGGGACTACCGTACCTACGAGCAGTACTTC.

In its sample, this clonotype was seen many times. The rearrangement links TRBV19 to TRBJ2-7; 7 positions match TRBD1. With V trimmed by 5 bases and J by 3 bases, 13 bases remained unmatched. This CDR3 region has 16 residues. CDR1 LNHDA and CDR2 SQIVND come from the germline V gene (reference sequence). CDR3 in amino acids: CASSDVPGQRNYEQYF. The DNA of the CDR3 is TGTGCCAGTAGTGACGTCCCGGGACAGAGAAACTACGAGCAGTACTTC.

This chain connects TRBV20-1 to TRBJ1-2, with TRBD1 matching 8 bases. V was pared by 8 bases and J by 6 bases, with 5 bases of the junction left unmatched. Germline V gene data show CDR1 as DFQATT and CDR2 as SNEGSKA (reference sequence). The CDR3 covers 11 residues. The CDR3 here is CSSTGVHGYTF. Written as DNA, the CDR3 is TGCAGTTCGACAGGGGTCCATGGCTACACCTTC.

V gene TRBV10-3 combines with J gene TRBJ1-3, with D maybe TRBD1 (5 bases). The CDR3 runs 15 residues. Trimming took off 2 bases at V and 2 bases at J, with 10 bases between the two ends. Germline CDR1 and CDR2: ENHRY and SYGVKD. The CDR3 nucleotides are TGTGCCATCAGTGAGATGGCAGGGCCTGGAAACACCATATATTTT. This translates into CAISEMAGPGNTIYF.

This chain joins TRBV29-1 and TRBJ2-5; TRBD1 matches 8 bases. The CDR3 consists of 13 residues. J was trimmed by 1 base and V by 4 bases; bases with no gene match: 2. Germline-derived CDR1 and CDR2 are SQVTM and ANQGSEA. The CDR3 loop is CSVVGQAQETQYF. In DNA, the CDR3 is TGCAGCGTTGTGGGACAGGCCCAAGAGACCCAGTACTTC.

The chain has TRBV10-3 and TRBJ2-5; 11 nucleotides match TRBD1. Germline CDR1 ENHRY, CDR2 SYGVKD. Trimming at V came to 4 bases and at J to 2 bases, leaving 3 bases not matched to a gene. The CDR3 covers 15 residues. The CDR3 reads CAISGDRGDQETQYF. The DNA of the CDR3 is TGTGCCATCAGTGGGGACAGGGGGGATCAAGAGACCCAGTACTTC.

CDR3 amino acids: CASTSPYEQYF. DNA of the CDR3: TGTGCCAGCACCAGCCCCTACGAGCAGTACTTC. This chain uses TRBV6-6 with TRBJ2-7; D remains ambiguous. Trimming removed 7 bases from V and 2 bases from J, with 6 bases in between. The CDR3 has 11 amino acids. Per the germline V gene, CDR1 is MNHNY and CDR2 is SVGAGI (reference sequence).